This entry concerns a single T cell receptor beta chain. The antigen remains undetermined. The data are from a study of T cell responses to AZD1222 COVID-19 vaccine. Study-wide points: Recipients of AZD1222 seropositive at baseline numbered only 5 to 7. Increases in Spike-specific TCR breadth and depth were seen after two AZD1222 doses. Vaccine-associated CD4 TCRs spanned spike, dominant at 160-218 and 743-854.

Assay: immunoSEQ multiplex PCR; the TCRdb copy retains only in-frame clones and omits some. Of about 100,000 clones listed, about 85% are singletons. From germline, CDR1 is MDHEN and CDR2 SYDVKM. Losses at the gene ends were 2 bases for V and 5 bases for J; bases not matched to a gene: 12. The CDR3 runs 16 residues. This chain uses TRBV28 with TRBJ2-7; 7 bases fit TRBD2. The clonotype was recovered from an adult in good health. Sequences were derived from peripheral blood, sampled on day 0 of AZD1222 vaccination. CDR3 nucleotide sequence: TGTGCCAGCAGTTTACAGGTGGCGGGAGTAAACAACGAGCAGTACTTC. It encodes CASSLQVAGVNNEQYF.